The clone carrying this T cell receptor beta chain was seen at least ten times. Its specificity is not known. Germline V gene sequence: CDR1 MNHNS, CDR2 SASEGT. V was shortened by 6 bases and J by 3 bases, with 18 bases between the two germline ends. CDR3 length: 16 residues. TCR beta CDR3 sequences were amplified from RNA transcripts. The study used the HTBI primer set for a first-round RT-PCR of the TCR CDR3. In TCRdb, the multiplex PCR reads were re-called with MiXCR into one record per CDR3 protein. This sample has hundreds of thousands of distinct CDR3 sequences, with around 15% found just once. Uncontrolled infection, other autoimmune disease, pregnancy and lactation each barred patients from inclusion. Extraction of PBMCs used more than 8.5 ml of fresh peripheral blood. This entry belongs to a study of T cells in Graves' hyperthyroidism and ophthalmopathy. Findings of the study overall: In the blood, most expanded thyroid clonotypes above 0.001 appeared as well.

The clonotype was recovered from a man aged 18-30 years with Graves' ophthalmopathy. The rearrangement links TRBV6-1 to TRBJ2-1; possibly TRBD2 for D (6 bases). The sequenced material came from blood. The CDR3 bases are TGTGCCAGCAGCTTCGGGACTCCCGAAAACTACAATGAGCAGTTCTTC. This gives the protein CASSFGTPENYNEQFF.